Listed below are T cell receptor beta chains from one sample, sequenced in a study of Graves' ophthalmopathy and Graves' hyperthyroidism. MiXCR, applied by TCRdb to the multiplex PCR reads, yields one record per CDR3 protein. The table records over a million distinct CDR3 sequences, about 35% of them present only once. Sequencing was carried out using peripheral blood or thyroid tissue (not recorded which). These receptors were collected from an adult man with Graves' hyperthyroidism. CDR3s include the opening cysteine and the closing phenylalanine or tryptophan. The order of the fields is CDR3 protein, CDR3 DNA, J gene, D gene, clone size, V gene. D genes are given only for firm matches. Clone size appears in some rows only: once, few, many, or a class for an expanded clone.

CDR3: CASGIRHGAENYGYTF
DNA: TGTGCCAGCGGTATACGGCATGGGGCCGAAAACTATGGCTACACCTTC
J: TRBJ1-2
D: -
size: -
V: TRBV12-3/TRBV12-4

CDR3: CASNLGGSEKLFF
DNA: TGTGCCAGCAACTTGGGCGGCAGTGAAAAACTGTTTTTT
J: TRBJ1-4
D: -
size: -
V: TRBV7-9

CDR3: CASSFGDSNNSPLHF
DNA: TGTGCCAGCAGCTTTGGGGACAGCAATAATTCACCCCTCCACTTT
J: TRBJ1-6
D: TRBD1
size: -
V: TRBV7-2

CDR3: CSVAGHKNYGYTF
DNA: TGCAGCGTTGCCGGACACAAAAACTATGGCTACACCTTC
J: TRBJ1-2
D: -
size: many
V: TRBV29-1

CDR3: CSARDGSPLDYSYEQYF
DNA: TGCAGTGCTAGAGACGGCTCCCCCTTAGACTACTCCTACGAGCAGTACTTC
J: TRBJ2-7
D: -
size: few
V: TRBV20-1

CDR3: CASRSGEGGTEAFF
DNA: TGTGCCAGCAGGTCCGGGGAGGGCGGCACTGAAGCTTTCTTT
J: TRBJ1-1
D: -
size: many
V: TRBV7-9

CDR3: CASSVAGRASYEQYF
DNA: TGTGCCAGCAGCGTAGCAGGCAGGGCATCCTACGAGCAGTACTTC
J: TRBJ2-7
D: -
size: -
V: TRBV9

CDR3: CATAGTDQETQYF
DNA: TGTGCCACGGCCGGGACAGACCAAGAGACCCAGTACTTC
J: TRBJ2-5
D: TRBD1
size: many
V: TRBV24-1

CDR3: CAIRVQGVRSYEQYF
DNA: TGTGCCATCAGGGTTCAAGGGGTTCGCTCCTACGAGCAGTACTTC
J: TRBJ2-7
D: -
size: many
V: TRBV10-3

CDR3: CASQAGGYTSYEQYF
DNA: TGTGCCAGCCAAGCCGGGGGGTACACATCCTACGAGCAGTACTTC
J: TRBJ2-7
D: TRBD2
size: many
V: TRBV2

CDR3: CASSSLWADYGYTF
DNA: TGTGCCAGCAGTTCCCTTTGGGCCGACTATGGCTACACCTTC
J: TRBJ1-2
D: -
size: few
V: TRBV6-5

CDR3: CASSSPGQGRDTGELFF
DNA: TGTGCCAGCAGCTCTCCCGGACAGGGGAGGGACACCGGGGAGCTGTTTTTT
J: TRBJ2-2
D: TRBD1
size: -
V: TRBV5-6

CDR3: CAISESRGAWDGYTF
DNA: TGTGCCATCAGTGAGTCGCGGGGGGCGTGGGATGGCTACACCTTC
J: TRBJ1-2
D: -
size: many
V: TRBV10-3

CDR3: CASGSTASGYTF
DNA: TGTGCTAGTGGTTCAACAGCTAGCGGCTACACCTTC
J: TRBJ1-2
D: -
size: -
V: TRBV12-5

CDR3: CASSLARGDPYGYTF
DNA: TGTGCCAGCAGCTTAGCGCGAGGGGACCCCTATGGCTACACCTTC
J: TRBJ1-2
D: -
size: -
V: TRBV7-2

CDR3: CASSLELRLEAFF
DNA: TGTGCCAGCAGCTTAGAGCTCCGGCTTGAAGCTTTCTTT
J: TRBJ1-1
D: -
size: many
V: TRBV7-2

CDR3: CASSFGAENGYTF
DNA: TGTGCCAGCAGTTTTGGTGCAGAAAATGGCTACACCTTC
J: TRBJ1-2
D: -
size: many
V: TRBV12-3/TRBV12-4